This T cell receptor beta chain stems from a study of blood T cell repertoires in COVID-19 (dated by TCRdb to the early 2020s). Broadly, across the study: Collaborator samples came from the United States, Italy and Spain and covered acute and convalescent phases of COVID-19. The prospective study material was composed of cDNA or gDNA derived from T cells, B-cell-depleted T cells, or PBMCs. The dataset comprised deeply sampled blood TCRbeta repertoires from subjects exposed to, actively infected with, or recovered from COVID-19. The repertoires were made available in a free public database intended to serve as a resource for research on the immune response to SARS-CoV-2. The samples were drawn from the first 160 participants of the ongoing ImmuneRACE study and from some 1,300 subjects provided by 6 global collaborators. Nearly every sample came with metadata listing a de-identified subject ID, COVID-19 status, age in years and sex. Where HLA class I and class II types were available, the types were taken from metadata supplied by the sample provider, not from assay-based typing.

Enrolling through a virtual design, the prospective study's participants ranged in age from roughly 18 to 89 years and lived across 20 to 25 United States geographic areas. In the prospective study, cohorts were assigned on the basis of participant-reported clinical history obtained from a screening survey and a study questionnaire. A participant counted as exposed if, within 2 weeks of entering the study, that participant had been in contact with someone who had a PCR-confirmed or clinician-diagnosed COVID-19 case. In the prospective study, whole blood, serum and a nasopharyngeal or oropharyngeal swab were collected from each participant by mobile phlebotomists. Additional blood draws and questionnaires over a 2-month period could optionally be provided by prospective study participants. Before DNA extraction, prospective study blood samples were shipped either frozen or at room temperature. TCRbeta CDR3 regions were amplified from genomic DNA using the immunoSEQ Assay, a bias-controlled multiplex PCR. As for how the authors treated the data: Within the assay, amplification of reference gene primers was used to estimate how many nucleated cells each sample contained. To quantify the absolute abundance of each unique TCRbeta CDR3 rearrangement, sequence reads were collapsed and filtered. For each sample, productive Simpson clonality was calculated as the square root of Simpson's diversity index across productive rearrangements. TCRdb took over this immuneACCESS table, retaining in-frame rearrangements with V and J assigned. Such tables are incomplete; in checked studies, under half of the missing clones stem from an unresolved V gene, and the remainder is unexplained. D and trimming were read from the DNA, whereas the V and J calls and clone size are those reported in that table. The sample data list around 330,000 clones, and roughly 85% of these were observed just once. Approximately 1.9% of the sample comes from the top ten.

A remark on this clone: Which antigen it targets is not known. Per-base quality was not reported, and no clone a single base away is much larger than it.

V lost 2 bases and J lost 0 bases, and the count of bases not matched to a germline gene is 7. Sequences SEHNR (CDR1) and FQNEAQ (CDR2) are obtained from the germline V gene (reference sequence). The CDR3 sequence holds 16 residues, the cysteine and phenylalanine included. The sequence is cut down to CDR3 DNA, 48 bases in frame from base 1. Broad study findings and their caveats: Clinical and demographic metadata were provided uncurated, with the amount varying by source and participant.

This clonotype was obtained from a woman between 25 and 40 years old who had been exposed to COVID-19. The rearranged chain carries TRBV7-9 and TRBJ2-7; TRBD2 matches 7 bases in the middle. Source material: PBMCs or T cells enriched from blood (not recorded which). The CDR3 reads CASSLFGEGRSYEQYF. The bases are TGTGCCAGCAGCTTATTCGGGGAGGGCCGCTCCTACGAGCAGTACTTC.